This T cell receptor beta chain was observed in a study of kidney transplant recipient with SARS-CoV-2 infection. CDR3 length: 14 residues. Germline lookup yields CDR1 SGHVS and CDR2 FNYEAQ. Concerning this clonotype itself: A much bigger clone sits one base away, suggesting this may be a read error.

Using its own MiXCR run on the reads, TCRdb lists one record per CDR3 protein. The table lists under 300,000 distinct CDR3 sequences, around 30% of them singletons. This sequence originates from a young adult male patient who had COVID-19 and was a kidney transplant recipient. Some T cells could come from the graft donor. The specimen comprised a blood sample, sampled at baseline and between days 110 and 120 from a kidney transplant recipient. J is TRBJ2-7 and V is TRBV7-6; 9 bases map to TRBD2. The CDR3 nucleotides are TGTGCCGGCAGCTTATATAGCGGGGGCTACGAGCAGTACTTC. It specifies CAGSLYSGGYEQYF. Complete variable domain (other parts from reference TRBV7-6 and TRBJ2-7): GAGVSQSPRYKVTKRGQDVALRCDPISGHVSLYWYRQALGQGPEFLTYFNYEAQQDKSGLPNDRFSAERPEGSISTLTIQRTEQRDSAMYRCAGSLYSGGYEQYFGPGTRLTVT.